This T cell receptor (beta chain) was retrieved from a study of fetal regulatory T cell absence and autoimmunity. Study in general: The IPEX patients lacked clinical diabetes but had exocrine pancreas autoimmunity.

Germline V lookup: CDR1 SGHRS, CDR2 YFSETQ. Trimming cost V 3 bases and J 1 base, with 7 bases left between them. The CDR3 sequence is 13 residues long. On this clone: No antigen is known for it. A much larger clone sits a single nucleotide away, making a read error possible.

Findings of the study overall: In IPEX syndrome, oligoclonal enrichment was read as supporting prenatal antigen-driven autoimmunity in the pancreas.

TCRdb keeps only in-frame clones here, not all; method: immunoSEQ multiplex PCR. This table holds some 87,000 clones, roughly 70% found once. This TCR was recovered from a male donor with IPEX syndrome. The sample was pancreas tissue. The gene calls are TRBV5-1 and TRBJ1-1; D is possibly TRBD1 (6 bases). This CDR3 is CASSWGQNTEAFF. The CDR3, as DNA: TGCGCCAGCAGCTGGGGACAGAACACTGAAGCTTTCTTT.